This T cell receptor (beta chain) was captured by sequencing in a study of OX40 agonist ivuxolimab in advanced cancers. Study overall: There were three patients with partial responses, one having hepatocellular carcinoma and two cutaneous melanoma. Study-wide results and limits: At doses 0.1 to 3.0 mg/kg, CD4+ and CD8+ clones expanded.

Turning to this clone: Its antigen is still unknown.

The CDR3 spans 15 residues. V lost 0 bases to trimming and J lost 9 bases, with 16 bases between them. CDR1 and CDR2 from the germline V gene are LGHNA and YSLEER. Only in-frame clones appear in the TCRdb table, and some are missing; sequencing was by immunoSEQ multiplex PCR. The sample shows roughly 100,000 clones, approximately 93% of them seen only once. The TCR sequence derives from an adult with an advanced solid tumor such as melanoma, head and neck, liver or kidney cancer. The rearrangement joins TRBV4-3 to TRBJ2-3; D perhaps matches TRBD2 (6 bases). The sample consisted of CD4+ or CD8+ T cells sorted from blood, taken in a trial of the OX40 agonist ivuxolimab. The CDR3 nucleotides read TGCGCCAGCAGCCAAGATCAGGCAGGGAGGCGGACGCAGTATTTT. Translating gives CASSQDQAGRRTQYF.